Sequencing of this TCR beta chain was carried out in a study of glioma-infiltrating T cells. This clonotype was detected only a few times. A single base separates this from a much larger clone, so it may be a read error. Amplification of TCR alpha and beta CDR3 regions from RNA used iRepertoire nested multiplex PCR. TCRdb ran MiXCR on the multiplex PCR reads and lists one entry per CDR3 protein. This table has approximately 110,000 distinct CDR3 sequences, approximately 25% appearing once. Germline loops: CDR1 MNHNS, CDR2 SASEGT. CDR3 length: 15 residues. The specimen was glioma tissue, nonneoplastic brain tissue, or PBMCs (not recorded which). This clonotype originated in a human donor with low-grade glioma or glioblastoma, undergoing nonglioma brain surgery, or in good health (not recorded which). This chain joins TRBV6-1 and TRBJ1-4, with 7 bases fitting TRBD1. CDR3 protein: CTSSTTQGNTEKLFF. DNA for the CDR3: TGTACCAGCAGCACTACACAGGGGAATACTGAAAAACTGTTTTTT.